The 21 T cell receptor beta chains below all came from one sample that was sequenced in a study of T cell repertoires in cytomegalovirus infection. TCRdb reprocessed the reads via MiXCR and lists one record per CDR3 protein. The sample lists a few hundred thousand distinct CDR3 sequences, approximately 15% occurring once. Sequences were obtained from PBMCs. The receptors here all came from a human donor in good health (CMV status not recorded). Some clones in this sample may be carry-over from other donors' samples.

This clonotype showed up just once. The V and J genes are TRBV29-1 and TRBJ1-2; D unresolved. The CDR3 is 12 residues long. The germline V gene encodes CDR1 SQVTM and CDR2 ANQGSEA. V lost 4 bases and J 3 bases, leaving 9 bases between the germline ends. CDR3 in amino acids: CSVAVSYYGYTF. CDR3 sequence (DNA): TGCAGCGTTGCTGTCAGTTACTATGGCTACACCTTC.

This clonotype has at least ten counts. The chain carries TRBV7-9 and TRBJ1-1; weak D call: TRBD1 (6 bases). CDR1 and CDR2 (germline): SEHNR, FQNEAQ (reference sequence). V gave up 1 base and J gave up 0 bases, with 9 bases separating them. CDR3 length equals 15 residues. CDR3 coding DNA: TGTGCCAGCAGCTTAGGGCAGGGGATGAACACTGAAGCTTTCTTT. It specifies CASSLGQGMNTEAFF.

The chain recombines TRBV20-1 with TRBJ1-6; tentatively, D is TRBD1 (6 bases). V was cut by 8 bases and J by 8 bases, with 10 bases left in between. Germline assignment: CDR1 DFQATT and CDR2 SNEGSKA (reference sequence). CDR3 length: 11 residues. CDR3 amino acids: CSIGGYSPLHF. CDR3 coding DNA: TGCAGTATCGGGGGCTATTCACCCCTCCACTTT.

This clonotype was observed a few times. The V and J genes are TRBV29-1 and TRBJ2-1; 16 nucleotides line up with TRBD2. The CDR3 has 13 residues. Germline values: CDR1 SQVTM, CDR2 ANQGSEA. V trimming: 7 bases; J trimming: 14 bases; junction bases outside the gene matches: 8. CDR3 in DNA: TGCAGCGGGCGGGGACTAGCGGGGGGGCCCGAGTTCTTC. This translates into CSGRGLAGGPEFF.

This clonotype was seen ten or more times. The chain is built from TRBV28 and TRBJ1-4; 8 nucleotides agree with TRBD1. The CDR3 is 15 residues long. V shed 7 bases, J shed 4 bases, and the junction held 8 bases outside the gene matches. The germline V gene has CDR1 MDHEN and CDR2 SYDVKM. In DNA form, the CDR3 reads TGTGCCAGCAAACCAGGGGGCGCAAGTAATGAAAAACTGTTTTTT. It codes for CASKPGGASNEKLFF.

This chain joins TRBV28 and TRBJ2-3; D possibly matches TRBD1 or TRBD2 (5 bases each). The CDR3 runs 15 residues. From germline, CDR1 is MDHEN and CDR2 SYDVKM. V shed 5 bases and J shed 0 bases, with 12 bases lying between them. CDR3 in DNA: TGTGCCAGCAGTCCCCGGGACCGTAGCACAGATACGCAGTATTTT. This sequence encodes CASSPRDRSTDTQYF.

The rearrangement links TRBV20-1 to TRBJ2-1; no clear D gene. Germline V gives CDR1 DFQATT, CDR2 SNEGSKA (reference sequence). V lost 6 bases and J 7 bases, leaving 10 bases between the germline ends. The CDR3 spans 11 residues. CDR3 DNA sequence: TGCAGTGCCATATTTCGGAATGAGCAGTTCTTC. Amino acids: CSAIFRNEQFF.

In its sample, this clonotype was seen many times. The chain is built from TRBV7-2 and TRBJ2-7; D gene uncertain. Germline CDR1 reads SGHTA; CDR2 reads FQGNSA. This CDR3 spans 13 amino acids. Trimming took 5 bases from V and 3 from J, leaving 11 bases between them. CDR3 coding DNA: TGTGCCAGCAGCGATGACCTTGACTACGAGCAGTACTTC. Protein: CASSDDLDYEQYF.

Comment on this clonotype: It may be a read error: a sequence one base away is much more abundant. The gene calls are TRBV10-3 and TRBJ2-3; D is perhaps TRBD1 (6 bases). This CDR3 region has 16 residues. From germline, CDR1 is ENHRY and CDR2 SYGVKD. The CDR3 nucleotides are TGTGCCACCAGTGAGTCCAGGGGACGCCCCACAGATACGCAGTATTTT. Protein sequence: CATSESRGRPTDTQYF.

This clonotype occurred many times. The chain carries TRBV7-2 and TRBJ2-7; D gene uncertain. The V gene's germline CDR1 is SGHTA and CDR2 FQGNSA. CDR3 length: 12 amino acids. V lost 5 bases and J 3 bases, leaving 8 bases between the germline ends. This CDR3 reads CASSRNGYEQYF. The DNA for the CDR3 is TGTGCCAGCAGCCGAAACGGCTACGAGCAGTACTTC.

This chain connects TRBV3-1 to TRBJ2-7; D is perhaps TRBD1 (6 bases). V lost 1 base to trimming and J lost 2 bases, with 12 bases between them. The CDR3 runs to 15 residues. Per germline, CDR1 LGHDT and CDR2 YNNKEL (reference sequence). DNA for the CDR3: TGTGCCAGCAGCCAAGTTACACCAGGGGCCTACGAGCAGTACTTC. This translates into CASSQVTPGAYEQYF.

This chain links TRBV7-9 with TRBJ2-1; D call uncertain. This CDR3 comprises 16 residues. Trimming removed 5 bases at V and 0 bases at J, with 14 bases between. Germline values: CDR1 SEHNR, CDR2 FQNEAQ (reference sequence). CDR3 region: CASSVLGLLSYNEQFF. The CDR3, as DNA: TGTGCCAGCAGCGTATTGGGTCTCCTCTCCTACAATGAGCAGTTCTTC.

This chain uses TRBV14 with TRBJ2-1, with D hard to call. Germline CDR1 is SGHDN and CDR2 is FVKESK. The CDR3 runs to 13 residues. Trimming shortened V by 4 bases and J by 9 bases, and 13 bases separated the two germline ends. The CDR3 here is CASSPRSYGEQFF. CDR3 coding DNA: TGTGCCAGCAGCCCAAGGAGCTACGGTGAGCAGTTCTTC.

This clonotype occurred many times. The gene calls are TRBV19 and TRBJ2-7; TRBD1 matches 9 bases. V was pared by 5 bases and J by 2 bases, with 7 bases of the junction left unmatched. CDR1 is LNHDA, CDR2 SQIVND, per germline (reference sequence). The CDR3 spans 15 residues. CDR3 protein: CASSSRDRAPYEQYF. In DNA form, the CDR3 reads TGTGCCAGTAGTTCGAGGGACAGGGCCCCCTACGAGCAGTACTTC. Full variable domain (outside the CDR3, taken from reference TRBV19 and TRBJ2-7): DGGITQSPKYLFRKEGQNVTLSCEQNLNHDAMYWYRQDPGQGLRLIYYSQIVNDFQKGDIAEGYSVSREKKESFPLTVTSAQKNPTAFYLCASSSRDRAPYEQYFGPGTRLTVT.

Many counts were recorded for this clonotype. The rearrangement links TRBV6-2 or TRBV6-3 to TRBJ2-2; tentative D call: TRBD1 (6 bases). Germline V gene lookup returns CDR1 MNHEY and CDR2 SVGEGT. Trimming stripped 6 bases from V and 3 bases from J, with 11 bases between. The CDR3 consists of 14 residues. This CDR3 reads CASRRGSDTGELFF. The DNA for the CDR3 is TGTGCCAGCAGGAGGGGGAGCGACACCGGGGAGCTGTTTTTT.

Regarding this clonotype: A read error may explain this, as a much larger clone is one base away. As DNA, the CDR3 is TGTGCCAGCAACCAGGGACTAGCGGGAGGGCCTACGCAGTATTTT. As protein: CASNQGLAGGPTQYF. V and J are TRBV11-2 and TRBJ2-3, with 16 bases identical to TRBD2. Germline V gene lookup returns CDR1 SGHAT and CDR2 FQNNGV. This CDR3 comprises 15 residues. V shed 7 bases, J shed 8 bases, and the junction held 6 bases outside the gene matches.

This clonotype was detected ten times or more. The chain employs TRBV10-1 and TRBJ2-3, with 8 bases lining up with TRBD2. The germline V gene has CDR1 WNHNN and CDR2 SYGVQD (reference sequence). J gave up 2 bases and V 3 bases, and 4 bases lay outside the gene matches. The CDR3 is made up of 15 amino acids. The CDR3 is CASSELAAPTDTQYF. The CDR3 nucleotides read TGCGCCAGCAGTGAACTAGCGGCTCCCACAGATACGCAGTATTTT.

The chain is built from TRBV5-6 and TRBJ2-5; 7 bases align to TRBD1. Germline trimming cut 5 bases from V and 1 base from J; bases unmatched to any gene: 14. Germline V CDR1 and CDR2: SGHDT, YYEEEE. This CDR3 is 17 amino acids long. The CDR3 here is CASSLPSGTVTQETQYF. The CDR3 DNA sequence: TGTGCCAGCAGTCTCCCTTCCGGGACAGTCACCCAAGAGACCCAGTACTTC.

This chain connects TRBV10-3 to TRBJ1-2, with unresolved D. Germline-derived CDR1 and CDR2 are ENHRY and SYGVKD. The CDR3 is made up of 15 amino acids. V was trimmed by 7 bases and J by 5 bases, leaving 20 bases between them. DNA of the CDR3: TGTGCCATCAACCCCTCCGCGGGAACGATTTATGGCTACACCTTC. Translating gives CAINPSAGTIYGYTF.

The rearrangement joins TRBV5-4 to TRBJ1-2, with 8 positions matching TRBD1. CDR1 and CDR2 (germline): SGHNT, YYREEE (reference sequence). CDR3 length: 14 residues. Trimming cost V 4 bases and J 8 bases; bases outside gene matches: 10. CDR3 residues: CASSLSQGATGYTF. The CDR3 DNA is TGTGCCAGCAGCCTCTCCCAGGGGGCGACCGGCTACACCTTC.

The chain recombines TRBV29-1 with TRBJ1-5; D remains ambiguous. The CDR3 is 12 amino acids. Trimming took off 6 bases at V and 5 bases at J, with 11 bases between the two ends. Germline CDR1 is SQVTM and CDR2 is ANQGSEA. CDR3 sequence (DNA): TGCAGCGTCGGAGACGGATATCAGCCCCAGCATTTT. This encodes CSVGDGYQPQHF.